The next 6 T cell receptor beta chains were all read from a single sample in a study of response to subunit inactivated influenza vaccine. One entry per CDR3 protein results from TCRdb running MiXCR on the RT-PCR reads. The top ten clones hold roughly 10% of a sample with around 790,000 distinct CDR3 sequences, approximately 22% of them seen once. Sequencing was performed on PBMCs from blood, taken approximately 5 days after vaccination. These receptors all stem from a man aged 50 to 60 who received an inactivated influenza vaccine.

This clonotype was detected a few times. The chain couples TRBV7-2 to TRBJ2-1; 11 bases are shared with TRBD2. With 1 base clipped from V and 8 bases from J, the junction kept 7 bases outside the gene matches. The germline V gene has CDR1 SGHTA and CDR2 FQGNSA. This CDR3 has 16 amino acids. CDR3 sequence: CASSLGWGTSGHEQFF. The DNA for the CDR3 is TGTGCCAGCAGCTTAGGGTGGGGGACTAGCGGCCATGAGCAGTTCTTC. Full variable domain (outside the CDR3, taken from reference TRBV7-2 and TRBJ2-1): GAGVSQSPSNKVTEKGKDVELRCDPISGHTALYWYRQSLGQGLEFLIYFQGNSAPDKSGLPSDRFSAERTGGSVSTLTIQRTQQEDSAVYLCASSLGWGTSGHEQFFGPGTRLTVL.

This chain links TRBV7-2 with TRBJ2-3; possibly TRBD1 for D (5 bases). Germline V gene data show CDR1 as SGHTA and CDR2 as FQGNSA. V lost 1 base to trimming and J lost 2 bases, with 10 bases between them. This CDR3 region has 15 residues. Written as DNA, the CDR3 is TGTGCCAGCAGCTTAGAGGGGCCGATCACAGATACGCAGTATTTT. It specifies CASSLEGPITDTQYF.

This clonotype was recorded many times. This chain links TRBV7-3 with TRBJ2-1, with TRBD2 matching 7 bases. V dropped 1 base and J dropped 14; count of bases not matched to a gene: 8. Germline CDR1 reads SGHTA; CDR2 reads FQGTGA. The CDR3 is 13 amino acids. The CDR3 spells CASSLNLGGIKFF. The CDR3 DNA follows: TGTGCCAGCAGCTTAAATCTGGGAGGGATCAAGTTCTTC.

This chain's CDR3 is CASSQGPGQRAFF. The CDR3 DNA is TGCGCCAGCAGCCAAGGCCCGGGACAACGGGCTTTCTTT. This chain links TRBV4-1 with TRBJ1-1, with D possibly matching TRBD1 (6 bases). Trimming left V 1 base short and J 11 bases short, with 14 bases between. The germline CDR1 and CDR2 sequences are MGHRA and YSYEKL. CDR3 length: 13 amino acids.

The genes are TRBV6-1 and TRBJ2-1; TRBD2 matches at 8 bases. V lost 6 bases to trimming and J lost 5 bases; unmatched junction nucleotides: 9. This CDR3 has 15 residues. The germline V gene has CDR1 MNHNS and CDR2 SASEGT. CDR3: CASRTERGLHNEQFF. The CDR3 nucleotides are TGTGCCAGCAGGACCGAGCGGGGGCTACACAATGAGCAGTTCTTC.

The chain couples TRBV5-5 to TRBJ2-3; 8 nucleotides match TRBD2. Germline V gene lookup returns CDR1 SGHKS and CDR2 YYEKEE (reference sequence). The CDR3 consists of 13 residues. The V gene end was trimmed by 4 bases and the J gene end by 6 bases; junction bases not matched to a gene: 4. The CDR3 here is CASSMRGADTQYF. CDR3 in DNA: TGTGCCAGCAGCATGCGGGGGGCGGATACGCAGTATTTT.